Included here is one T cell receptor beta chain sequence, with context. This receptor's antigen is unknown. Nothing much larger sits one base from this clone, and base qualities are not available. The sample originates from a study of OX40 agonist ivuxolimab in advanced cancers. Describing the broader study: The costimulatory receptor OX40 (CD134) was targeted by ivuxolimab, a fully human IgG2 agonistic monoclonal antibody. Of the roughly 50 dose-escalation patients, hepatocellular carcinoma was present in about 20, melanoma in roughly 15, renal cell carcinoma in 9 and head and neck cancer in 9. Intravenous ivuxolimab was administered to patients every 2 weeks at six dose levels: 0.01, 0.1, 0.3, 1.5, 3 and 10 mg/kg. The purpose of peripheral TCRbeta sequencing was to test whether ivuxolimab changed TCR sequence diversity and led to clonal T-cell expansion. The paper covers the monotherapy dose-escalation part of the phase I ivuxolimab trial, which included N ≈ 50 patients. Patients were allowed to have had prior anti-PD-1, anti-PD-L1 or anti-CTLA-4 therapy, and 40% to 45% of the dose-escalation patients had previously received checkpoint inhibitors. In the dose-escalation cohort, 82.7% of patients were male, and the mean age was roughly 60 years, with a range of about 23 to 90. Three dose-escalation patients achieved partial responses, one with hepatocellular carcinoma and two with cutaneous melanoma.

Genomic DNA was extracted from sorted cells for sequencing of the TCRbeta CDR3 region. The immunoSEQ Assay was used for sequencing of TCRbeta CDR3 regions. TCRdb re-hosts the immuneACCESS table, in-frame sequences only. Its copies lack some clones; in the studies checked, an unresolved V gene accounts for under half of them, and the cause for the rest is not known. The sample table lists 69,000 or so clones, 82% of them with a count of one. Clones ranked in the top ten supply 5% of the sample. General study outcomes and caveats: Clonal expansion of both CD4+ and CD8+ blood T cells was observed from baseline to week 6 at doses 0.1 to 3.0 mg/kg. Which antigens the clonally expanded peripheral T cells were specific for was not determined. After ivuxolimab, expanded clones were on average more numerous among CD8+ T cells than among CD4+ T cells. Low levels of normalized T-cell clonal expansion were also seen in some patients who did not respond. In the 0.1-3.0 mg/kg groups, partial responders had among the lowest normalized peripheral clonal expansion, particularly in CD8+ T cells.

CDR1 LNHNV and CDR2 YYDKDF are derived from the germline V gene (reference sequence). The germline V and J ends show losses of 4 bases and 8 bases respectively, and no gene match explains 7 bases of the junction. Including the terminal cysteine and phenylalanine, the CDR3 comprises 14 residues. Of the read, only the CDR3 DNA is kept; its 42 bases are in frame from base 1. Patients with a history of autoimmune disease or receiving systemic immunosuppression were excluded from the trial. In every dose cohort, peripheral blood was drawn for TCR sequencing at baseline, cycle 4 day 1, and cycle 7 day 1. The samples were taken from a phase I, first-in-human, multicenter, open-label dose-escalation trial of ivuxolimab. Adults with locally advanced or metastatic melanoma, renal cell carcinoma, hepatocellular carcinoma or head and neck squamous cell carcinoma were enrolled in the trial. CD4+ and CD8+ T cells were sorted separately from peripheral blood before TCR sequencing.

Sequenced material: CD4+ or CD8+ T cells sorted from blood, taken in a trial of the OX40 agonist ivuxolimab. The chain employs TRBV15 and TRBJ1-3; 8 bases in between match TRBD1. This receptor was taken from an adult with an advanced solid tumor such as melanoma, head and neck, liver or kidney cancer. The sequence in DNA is TGTGCCACCAGCACCAGGACAGGGTCGGACACCATATATTTT. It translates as CATSTRTGSDTIYF.